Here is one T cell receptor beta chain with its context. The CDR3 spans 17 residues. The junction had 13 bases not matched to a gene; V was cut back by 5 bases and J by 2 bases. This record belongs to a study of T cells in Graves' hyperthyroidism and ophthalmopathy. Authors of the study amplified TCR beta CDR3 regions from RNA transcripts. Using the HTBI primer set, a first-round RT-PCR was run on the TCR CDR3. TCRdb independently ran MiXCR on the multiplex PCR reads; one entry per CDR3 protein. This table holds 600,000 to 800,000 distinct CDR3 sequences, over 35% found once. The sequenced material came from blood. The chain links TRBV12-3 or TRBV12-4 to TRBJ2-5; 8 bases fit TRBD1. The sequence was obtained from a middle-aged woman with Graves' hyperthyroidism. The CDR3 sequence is CASSPGQDSLLQETQYF. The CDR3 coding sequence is TGTGCCAGCAGTCCGGGACAGGATTCCCTTTTACAAGAGACCCAGTACTTC.